This record looks at one T cell receptor beta chain sequence and its context. Germline V gene sequence: CDR1 SGHTA, CDR2 FQGNSA. The length of the CDR3 is 15 residues. The V gene end was trimmed by 4 bases and the J gene end by 4 bases; junction bases not matched to a gene: 5. The sample is drawn from a study of T cell responses to AZD1222 COVID-19 vaccine. Data came from immunoSEQ multiplex PCR; TCRdb stores just in-frame clones and leaves some out. The sample holds 85,000 to 100,000 clones, 85% to 90% seen once. The sequencing used peripheral blood, collected 28 days after the second AZD1222 dose. The receptor's source is an adult who received the AZD1222 COVID-19 vaccine. The J gene is TRBJ1-5, the V gene TRBV7-2, with 9 positions matching TRBD1. The DNA of the CDR3 is TGTGCCAGCAGCTCCGGGACAGGGCCGAATCAGCCCCAGCATTTT. Translation gives CASSSGTGPNQPQHF.